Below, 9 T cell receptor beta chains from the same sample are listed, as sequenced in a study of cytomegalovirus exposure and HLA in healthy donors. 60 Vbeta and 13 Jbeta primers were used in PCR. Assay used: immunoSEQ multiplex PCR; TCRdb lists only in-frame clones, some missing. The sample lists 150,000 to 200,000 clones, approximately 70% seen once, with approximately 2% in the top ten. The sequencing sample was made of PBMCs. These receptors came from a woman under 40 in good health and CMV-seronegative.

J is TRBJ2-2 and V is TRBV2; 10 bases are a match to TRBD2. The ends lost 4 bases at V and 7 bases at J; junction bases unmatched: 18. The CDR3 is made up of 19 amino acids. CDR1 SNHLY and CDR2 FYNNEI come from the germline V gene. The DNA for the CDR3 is TGTGCCAGCAGTGGGCGGGACCACCCGGCTAGCGGGAGTGTCGGGGAGCTGTTTTTT. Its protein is CASSGRDHPASGSVGELFF.

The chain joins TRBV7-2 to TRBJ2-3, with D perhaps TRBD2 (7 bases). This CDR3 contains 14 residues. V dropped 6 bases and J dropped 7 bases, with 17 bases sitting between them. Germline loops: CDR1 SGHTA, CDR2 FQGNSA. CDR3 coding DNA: TGTGCCAGCAGTGGGACTGGGAGGGGGAATACGCAGTATTTT. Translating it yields CASSGTGRGNTQYF.

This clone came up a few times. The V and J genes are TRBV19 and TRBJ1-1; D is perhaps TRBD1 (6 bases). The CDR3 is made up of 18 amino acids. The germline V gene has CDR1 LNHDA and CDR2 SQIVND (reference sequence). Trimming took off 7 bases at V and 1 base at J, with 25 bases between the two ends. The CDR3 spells CASTPLSGGLGANTEAFF. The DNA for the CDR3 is TGTGCCAGTACCCCCCTCAGCGGGGGGCTGGGCGCGAACACTGAAGCTTTCTTT.

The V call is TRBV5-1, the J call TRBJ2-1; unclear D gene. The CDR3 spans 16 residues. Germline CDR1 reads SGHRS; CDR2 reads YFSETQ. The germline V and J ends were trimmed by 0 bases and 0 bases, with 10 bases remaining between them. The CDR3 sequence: CASSLGRVSSYNEQFF. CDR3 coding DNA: TGCGCCAGCAGCTTGGGTCGGGTGAGCTCCTACAATGAGCAGTTCTTC. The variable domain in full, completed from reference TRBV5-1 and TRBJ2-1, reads KAGVTQTPRYLIKTRGQQVTLSCSPISGHRSVSWYQQTPGQGLQFLFEYFSETQRNKGNFPGRFSGRQFSNSRSEMNVSTLELGDSALYLCASSLGRVSSYNEQFFGPGTRLTVL.

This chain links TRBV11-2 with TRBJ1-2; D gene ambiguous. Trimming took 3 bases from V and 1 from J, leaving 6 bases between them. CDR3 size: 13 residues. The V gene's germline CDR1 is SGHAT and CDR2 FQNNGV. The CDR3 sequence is CASSFSVNYGYTF. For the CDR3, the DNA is TGTGCCAGCAGCTTTTCCGTTAACTATGGCTACACCTTC. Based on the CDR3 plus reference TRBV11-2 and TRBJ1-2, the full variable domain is EAGVAQSPRYKIIEKRQSVAFWCNPISGHATLYWYQQILGQGPKLLIQFQNNGVVDDSQLPKDRFSAERLKGVDSTLKIQPAKLEDSAVYLCASSFSVNYGYTFGSGTRLTVV.

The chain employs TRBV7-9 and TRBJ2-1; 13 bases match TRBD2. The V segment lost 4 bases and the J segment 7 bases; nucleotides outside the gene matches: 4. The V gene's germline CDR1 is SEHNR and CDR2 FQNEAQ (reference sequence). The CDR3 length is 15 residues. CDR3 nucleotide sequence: TGTGCCAGCAGCTCGACTAGCGGGGGGTTGAATGAGCAGTTCTTC. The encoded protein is CASSSTSGGLNEQFF.

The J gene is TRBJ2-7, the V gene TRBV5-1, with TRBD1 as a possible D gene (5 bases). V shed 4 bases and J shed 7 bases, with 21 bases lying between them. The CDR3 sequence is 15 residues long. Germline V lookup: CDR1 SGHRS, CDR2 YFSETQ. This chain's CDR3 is CASSQEEVQGDEQYF. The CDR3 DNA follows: TGCGCCAGCAGCCAGGAAGAGGTGCAGGGCGATGAGCAGTACTTC.

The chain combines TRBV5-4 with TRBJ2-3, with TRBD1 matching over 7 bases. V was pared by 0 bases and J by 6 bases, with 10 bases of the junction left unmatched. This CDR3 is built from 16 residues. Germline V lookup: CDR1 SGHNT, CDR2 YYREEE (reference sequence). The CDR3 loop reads CASSLEGGGFKDTQYF. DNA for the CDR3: TGTGCCAGCAGCTTGGAAGGGGGCGGGTTTAAGGATACGCAGTATTTT.

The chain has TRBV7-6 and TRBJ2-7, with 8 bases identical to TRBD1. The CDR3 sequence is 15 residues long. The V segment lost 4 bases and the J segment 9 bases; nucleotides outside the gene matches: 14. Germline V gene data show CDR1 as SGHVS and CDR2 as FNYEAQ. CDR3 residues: CASSSGQGTVSMQYF. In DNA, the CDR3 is TGTGCCAGCAGCTCCGGACAGGGAACGGTCTCGATGCAGTACTTC.